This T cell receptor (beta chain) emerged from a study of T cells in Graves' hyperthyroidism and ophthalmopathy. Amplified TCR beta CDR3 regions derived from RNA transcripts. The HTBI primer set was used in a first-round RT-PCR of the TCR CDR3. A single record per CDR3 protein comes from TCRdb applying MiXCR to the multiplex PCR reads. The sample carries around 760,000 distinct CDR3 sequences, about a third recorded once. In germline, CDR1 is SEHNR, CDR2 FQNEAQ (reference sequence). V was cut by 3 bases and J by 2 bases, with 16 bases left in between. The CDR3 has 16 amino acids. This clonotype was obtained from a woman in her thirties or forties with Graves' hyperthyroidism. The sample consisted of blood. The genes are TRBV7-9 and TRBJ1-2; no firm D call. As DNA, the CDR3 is TGTGCCAGCAGCTTCAGCGGTACAGTTATAAACTATGGCTACACCTTC. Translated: CASSFSGTVINYGYTF.